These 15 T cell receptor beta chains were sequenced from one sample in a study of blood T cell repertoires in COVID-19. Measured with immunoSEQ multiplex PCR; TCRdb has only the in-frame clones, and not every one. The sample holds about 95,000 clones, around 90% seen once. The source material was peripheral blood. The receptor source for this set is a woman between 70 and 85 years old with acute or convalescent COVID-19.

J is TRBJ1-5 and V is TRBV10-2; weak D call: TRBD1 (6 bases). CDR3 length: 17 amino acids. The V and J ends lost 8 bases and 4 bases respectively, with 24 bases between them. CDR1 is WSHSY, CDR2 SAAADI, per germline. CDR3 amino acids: CASAPWLSRGDNQPQHF. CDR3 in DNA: TGCGCCAGCGCCCCTTGGTTGAGCAGGGGAGATAATCAGCCCCAGCATTTT.

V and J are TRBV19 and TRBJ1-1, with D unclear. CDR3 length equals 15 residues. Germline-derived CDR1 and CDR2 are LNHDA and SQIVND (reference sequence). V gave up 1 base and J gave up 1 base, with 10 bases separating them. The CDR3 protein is CASSIVGGRNTEAFF. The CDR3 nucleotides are TGTGCCAGTAGTATAGTTGGAGGGAGGAACACTGAAGCTTTCTTT.

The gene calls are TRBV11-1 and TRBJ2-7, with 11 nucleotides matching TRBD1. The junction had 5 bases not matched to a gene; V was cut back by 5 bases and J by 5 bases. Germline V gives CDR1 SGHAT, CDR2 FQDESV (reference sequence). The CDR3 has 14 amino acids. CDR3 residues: CASSTRDRGDEQYF. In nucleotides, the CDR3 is TGTGCCAGCAGCACCCGGGACAGGGGGGACGAGCAGTACTTC.

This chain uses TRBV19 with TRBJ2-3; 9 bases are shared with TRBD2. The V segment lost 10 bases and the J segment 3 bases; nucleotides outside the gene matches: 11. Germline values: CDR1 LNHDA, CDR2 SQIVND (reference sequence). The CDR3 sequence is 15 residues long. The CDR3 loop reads CATKGREGSTDTQYF. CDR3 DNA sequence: TGTGCCACCAAGGGGCGGGAGGGAAGTACAGATACGCAGTATTTT. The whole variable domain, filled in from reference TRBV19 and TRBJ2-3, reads DGGITQSPKYLFRKEGQNVTLSCEQNLNHDAMYWYRQDPGQGLRLIYYSQIVNDFQKGDIAEGYSVSREKKESFPLTVTSAQKNPTAFYLCATKGREGSTDTQYFGPGTRLTVL.

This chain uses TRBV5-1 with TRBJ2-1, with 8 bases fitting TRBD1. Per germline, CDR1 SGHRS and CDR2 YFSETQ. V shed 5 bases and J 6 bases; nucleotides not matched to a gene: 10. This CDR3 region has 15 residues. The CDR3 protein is CASRGDPDRANEQFF. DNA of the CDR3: TGCGCCAGCAGGGGGGATCCGGACAGGGCCAATGAGCAGTTCTTC.

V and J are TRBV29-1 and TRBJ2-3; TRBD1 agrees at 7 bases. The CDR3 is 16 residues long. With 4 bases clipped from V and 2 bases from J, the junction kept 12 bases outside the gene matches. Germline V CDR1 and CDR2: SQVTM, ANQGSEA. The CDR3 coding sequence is TGCAGCGTTGGGACGACAGGGAATTTGCACACAGATACGCAGTATTTT. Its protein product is CSVGTTGNLHTDTQYF.

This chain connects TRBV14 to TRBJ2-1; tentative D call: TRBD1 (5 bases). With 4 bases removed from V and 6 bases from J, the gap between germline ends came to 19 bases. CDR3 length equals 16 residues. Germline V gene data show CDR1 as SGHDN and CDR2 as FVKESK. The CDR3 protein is CASSRKRGQGINEQFF. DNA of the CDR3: TGTGCCAGCAGCCGCAAACGTGGGCAGGGTATCAATGAGCAGTTCTTC.

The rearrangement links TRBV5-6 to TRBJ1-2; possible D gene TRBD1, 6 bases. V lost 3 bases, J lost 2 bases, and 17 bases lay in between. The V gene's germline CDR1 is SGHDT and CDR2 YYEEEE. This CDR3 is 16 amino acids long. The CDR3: CASSWDGQGTNYGYTF. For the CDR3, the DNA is TGTGCCAGCAGCTGGGACGGGCAGGGGACGAACTATGGCTACACCTTC.

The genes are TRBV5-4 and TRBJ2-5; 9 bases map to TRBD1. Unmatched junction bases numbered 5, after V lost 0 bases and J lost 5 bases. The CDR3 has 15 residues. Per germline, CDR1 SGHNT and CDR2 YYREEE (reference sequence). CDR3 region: CASSLAQGARETQYF. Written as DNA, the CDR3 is TGTGCCAGCAGCTTGGCACAGGGGGCGCGGGAGACCCAGTACTTC.

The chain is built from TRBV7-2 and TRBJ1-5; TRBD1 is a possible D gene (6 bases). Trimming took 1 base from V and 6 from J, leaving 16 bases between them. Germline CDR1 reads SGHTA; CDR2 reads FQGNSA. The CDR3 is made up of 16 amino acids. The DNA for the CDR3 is TGTGCCAGCAGCTTAGGGGGTAAGGGGGAAGGTCAGCCCCAGCATTTT. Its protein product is CASSLGGKGEGQPQHF.

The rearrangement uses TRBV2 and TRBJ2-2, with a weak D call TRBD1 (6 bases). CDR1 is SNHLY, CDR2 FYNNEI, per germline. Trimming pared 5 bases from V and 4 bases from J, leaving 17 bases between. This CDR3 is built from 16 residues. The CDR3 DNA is TGTGCCAGCAGTCCTACCCAGGGGTTGGCCACCGGGGAGCTGTTTTTT. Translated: CASSPTQGLATGELFF.

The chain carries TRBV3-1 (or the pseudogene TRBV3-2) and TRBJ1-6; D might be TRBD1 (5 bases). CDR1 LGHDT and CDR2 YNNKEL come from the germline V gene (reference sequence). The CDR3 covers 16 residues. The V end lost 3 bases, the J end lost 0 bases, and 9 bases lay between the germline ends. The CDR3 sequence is CASSQGGSSYNSPLHF. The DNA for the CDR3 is TGTGCCAGCAGCCAGGGGGGGAGCTCCTATAATTCACCCCTCCACTTT.

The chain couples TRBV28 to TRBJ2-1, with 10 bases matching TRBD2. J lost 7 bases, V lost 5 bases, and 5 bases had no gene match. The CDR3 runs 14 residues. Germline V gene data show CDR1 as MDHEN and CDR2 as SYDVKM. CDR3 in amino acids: CASSITSGANEQFF. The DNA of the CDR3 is TGTGCCAGCAGTATTACTAGCGGGGCTAATGAGCAGTTCTTC.

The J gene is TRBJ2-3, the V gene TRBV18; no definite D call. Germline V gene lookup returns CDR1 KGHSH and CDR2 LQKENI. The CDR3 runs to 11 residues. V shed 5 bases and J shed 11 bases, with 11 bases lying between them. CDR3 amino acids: CASSAPEEQYF. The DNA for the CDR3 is TGTGCCAGCTCAGCCCCCGAGGAGCAGTATTTT.

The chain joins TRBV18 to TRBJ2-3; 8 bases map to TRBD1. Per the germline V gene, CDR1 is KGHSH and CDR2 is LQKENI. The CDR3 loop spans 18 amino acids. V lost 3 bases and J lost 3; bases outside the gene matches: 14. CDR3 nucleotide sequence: TGTGCCAGCTCACCCATAACATTCTCGAGACAGGGGACAGATACGCAGTATTTT. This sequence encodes CASSPITFSRQGTDTQYF.